The source of this T cell receptor beta chain is a study of regulatory T cells in long-lasting Graves disease. For the study at large: The definition of persistent Graves' disease was over 5 years of antithyroid drugs with positive TSH receptor antibodies.

Time point given: persistent/refractory GD, antithyroid drugs over 5 years with positive TRAb. Extracted RNA from PBMCs served as the source of the TCR library. In germline, CDR1 is MNHEY, CDR2 SVGAGI. V gave up 0 bases and J gave up 6 bases; unmatched junction bases: 5. The CDR3 is 18 residues long. Notes on the study in general: Few sampled subjects may have lowered accuracy.

As regards this clonotype: What it binds is not known.

Building the TCR beta libraries relied on iRepertoire HTBI primers, and CDR3 regions underwent Arm-PCR. MiXCR was run by TCRdb on the multiplex PCR reads, yielding one entry per CDR3 protein. The repertoire holds around 450,000 distinct CDR3 sequences, 20% to 25% seen once, with around 7% in the top ten. This sequence originates from a female donor with Graves disease. This chain links TRBV6-5 with TRBJ2-1; 16 positions match TRBD2. This specimen consisted of peripheral blood mononuclear cells (PBMCs), obtained when the disease was refractory, from a patient treated with antithyroid drugs. Here the CDR3 reads CASSYSGLAGGPANEQFF. The DNA for the CDR3 is TGTGCCAGCAGTTACTCGGGACTAGCGGGAGGGCCCGCCAATGAGCAGTTCTTC.